The 21 T cell receptor beta chains in this list originate from one sample, sequenced in a study of a mutant IDH1 vaccine in newly diagnosed glioma. For these receptors, no antigen is known. Time point reported: week 47, end of study. Doses of 300 ug of mutant IDH1 20-mer peptide were given with topical imiquimod. Assay: immunoSEQ multiplex PCR; the TCRdb copy retains only in-frame clones and omits some. The data contain 35,000 to 45,000 clones, 60% to 85% of them seen just once; the ten biggest clones take up about 10%. The sample in question was PBMCs, obtained from a glioma patient whose treatment included an IDH1 peptide vaccine. These receptors came from a man aged 35 to 55 with glioma.

The chain employs TRBV19 and TRBJ1-1; TRBD1 is a possible D gene (5 bases). Trimming stripped 2 bases from V and 0 bases from J, with 7 bases between. CDR1 and CDR2 (germline): LNHDA, SQIVND (reference sequence). The CDR3 sequence is 14 residues long. The CDR3 spells CASSIQGLNTEAFF. The DNA of the CDR3 is TGTGCCAGTAGTATACAGGGCTTGAACACTGAAGCTTTCTTT.

As regards this clone: The junction does not match germline at one end; this may be a read error. This sequence joins TRBV10-2 and TRBJ1-2, with TRBD1 matching over 10 bases. Looked up from germline, CDR1 is WSHSY and CDR2 is SAAADI. CDR3 length: 15 amino acids. Written as DNA, the CDR3 is TGCGCCAGCAGCGAGTTGTCGCCGGGACAGGGGACCTACACCTTC. Amino acid sequence: CASSELSPGQGTYTF.

V and J are TRBV19 and TRBJ1-5, with D maybe TRBD1 (5 bases). Germline values: CDR1 LNHDA, CDR2 SQIVND (reference sequence). Trimming removed 1 base from V and 7 bases from J, with 14 bases in between. This CDR3 comprises 15 residues. The CDR3, as DNA: TGTGCCAGTAGTATAGTCGCAGGTGAGGGGCAGCCCCAGCATTTT. Translation gives CASSIVAGEGQPQHF.

Comment on this clone: This is likely a read error, given that the CDR3 carries no conserved phenylalanine or tryptophan at its end. The chain joins TRBV6-1 to TRBJ1-1; D not certain. The germline V gene encodes CDR1 MNHNS and CDR2 SASEGT. Trimming removed 4 bases from V and 2 bases from J, with 8 bases in between. CDR3 size: 13 residues. The CDR3 sequence is CASSAIHNTEAFS. CDR3 coding DNA: TGTGCCAGCAGTGCAATACATAACACTGAAGCTTTCTCT.

This rearrangement joins TRBV7-2 to TRBJ2-5, with D unclear. V was trimmed by 1 base and J by 5 bases, leaving 2 bases between them. The CDR3 totals 11 residues. Germline CDR1 SGHTA, CDR2 FQGNSA. The CDR3 region is CASSLVETQYF. The CDR3 DNA reads as TGTGCCAGCAGCTTAGTGGAGACCCAGTACTTC.

This clone was recorded a few times. The V gene is TRBV4-1, the J gene TRBJ2-6; D possibly corresponds to TRBD1 (6 bases). V was clipped by 7 bases and J by 3 bases, with 10 bases between them. This CDR3 spans 14 amino acids. Germline assignment: CDR1 MGHRA and CDR2 YSYEKL. CDR3 amino acids: CASTSTGGANVLTF. CDR3 in DNA: TGCGCCAGCACTTCGACAGGTGGGGCCAACGTCCTGACTTTC.

The chain couples TRBV11-2 to TRBJ2-7; TRBD1 agrees at 7 bases. J gave up 2 bases and V 3 bases, and 13 bases lay outside the gene matches. CDR3 size: 17 residues. From germline, CDR1 is SGHAT and CDR2 FQNNGV. This CDR3 reads CASSFRGSDRPTYEQYF. Written as DNA, the CDR3 is TGTGCCAGCAGCTTTAGAGGGTCGGACAGGCCAACCTACGAGCAGTACTTC.

The chain links TRBV7-2 to TRBJ1-5; D gene uncertain. Trimming stripped 0 bases from V and 6 bases from J, with 9 bases between. This CDR3 is built from 14 residues. Looked up from germline, CDR1 is SGHTA and CDR2 is FQGNSA. The CDR3 DNA reads TGTGCCAGCAGCTTAGCGGGAAGGGCTCAGCCCCAGCATTTT. This translates into CASSLAGRAQPQHF.

This chain joins TRBV18 and TRBJ2-1; no definite D call. CDR1 is KGHSH and CDR2 is LQKENI in the germline V gene. V dropped 10 bases and J dropped 8 bases, with 24 bases sitting between them. The CDR3 spans 15 residues. CDR3 DNA sequence: TGTGCCACCGACGCGACTGGTGGCATTGGGGATGAGCAGTTCTTC. This encodes CATDATGGIGDEQFF.

This clone was seen a handful of times. This rearrangement joins TRBV19 to TRBJ1-5; TRBD1 agrees at 7 bases. Germline loops: CDR1 LNHDA, CDR2 SQIVND (reference sequence). The J segment lost 15 bases and the V segment lost 8 bases, leaving 13 bases of the junction unmatched. The CDR3 has 12 amino acids. The CDR3 DNA reads TGTGCCAGTCAAGCGACAGGGCCCCCTCTGCATTTT. Residues: CASQATGPPLHF.

Of note for this clone: A read error may produce the germline difference seen at one junction end. The V gene is TRBV6-1, the J gene TRBJ1-1; D not resolved. This CDR3 has 13 residues. Germline CDR1 MNHNS, CDR2 SASEGT. The CDR3 region has the DNA TGTGCCAGCCCTCCCCATAGGAACTCTGAAGCTTTCTTT. Protein sequence: CASPPHRNSEAFF.

The chain carries TRBV6-5 and TRBJ2-3, with 7 bases matching TRBD1. The CDR3 length is 14 residues. The V segment lost 6 bases and the J segment 5 bases; nucleotides outside the gene matches: 8. Germline loops: CDR1 MNHEY, CDR2 SVGAGI. In DNA, the CDR3 is TGTGCCAGCAGCTTCGGACAGGCCGGAGATACGCAGTATTTT. Encoded protein: CASSFGQAGDTQYF.

This chain links TRBV4-1 with TRBJ2-4; 10 bases are shared with TRBD1. Germline V gene data show CDR1 as MGHRA and CDR2 as YSYEKL. This CDR3 is built from 15 residues. V lost 2 bases, J lost 7 bases, and 5 bases stayed unmatched. In DNA, the CDR3 is TGCGCCAGCAGCCAACCGGGACAGGGGAGGAACATTCAGTACTTC. Translated, it gives CASSQPGQGRNIQYF.

The chain is built from TRBV19 and TRBJ2-1; D is possibly TRBD1 or TRBD2 (6 bases each). Germline loops: CDR1 LNHDA, CDR2 SQIVND (reference sequence). Trimming cost V 7 bases and J 0 bases, with 25 bases left between them. The CDR3 is 19 residues long. The CDR3 coding sequence is TGTGCCAGTACTCAAATGGCCCTCGGTCGGGGGCCCTCCTACAATGAGCAGTTCTTC. As protein: CASTQMALGRGPSYNEQFF. The entire variable domain, with the rest obtained from reference TRBV19 and TRBJ2-1, is as follows: DGGITQSPKYLFRKEGQNVTLSCEQNLNHDAMYWYRQDPGQGLRLIYYSQIVNDFQKGDIAEGYSVSREKKESFPLTVTSAQKNPTAFYLCASTQMALGRGPSYNEQFFGPGTRLTVL.

The rearrangement uses TRBV19 and TRBJ2-3; D is possibly TRBD2 (6 bases). With 7 bases removed from V and 2 bases from J, the gap between germline ends came to 16 bases. Germline loops: CDR1 LNHDA, CDR2 SQIVND (reference sequence). The CDR3 totals 15 residues. The CDR3 DNA reads TGTGCCAGTACTCACGAACTAGCCGCCACAGATACGCAGTATTTT. It is translated as CASTHELAATDTQYF.

The CDR3 protein is CASSDRDRSYEQYF. The DNA for the CDR3 is TGTGCCAGTAGTGACCGGGACAGATCCTACGAGCAGTACTTC. The chain uses TRBV19 and TRBJ2-7; 7 bases align to TRBD1. This CDR3 spans 14 amino acids. V trimming: 5 bases; J trimming: 1 base; junction bases outside the gene matches: 5. CDR1 and CDR2 from the germline V gene are LNHDA and SQIVND (reference sequence).

This sequence joins TRBV5-6 and TRBJ1-5, with D hard to call. The CDR3 loop spans 15 amino acids. Germline CDR1 SGHDT, CDR2 YYEEEE. The ends were cut back, 0 bases at V and 7 bases at J, with 14 bases in the middle. CDR3 sequence reads: CASSLGPLLGQPQHF. In nucleotides, the CDR3 is TGTGCCAGCAGCTTGGGTCCGTTGCTTGGGCAGCCCCAGCATTTT.

V gene TRBV5-6 combines with J gene TRBJ2-1; a possible D gene is TRBD2 (5 bases). Germline assignment: CDR1 SGHDT and CDR2 YYEEEE. V lost 2 bases and J lost 6, with 15 bases in between. This CDR3 comprises 15 residues. The DNA for the CDR3 is TGTGCCAGCAGCTTTCGTTCCGGAGGAGCCAATGAGCAGTTCTTC. Residues: CASSFRSGGANEQFF.

This chain uses TRBV9 with TRBJ2-7, with 7 bases matching TRBD1. Germline CDR1 SGDLS, CDR2 YYNGEE. The CDR3 totals 14 residues. V was clipped by 3 bases and J by 0 bases; unmatched bases: 3. CDR3 in amino acids: CASSAGGHSYEQYF. CDR3 sequence (DNA): TGTGCCAGCAGCGCAGGGGGACACTCCTACGAGCAGTACTTC.

The chain is built from TRBV14 and TRBJ1-2, with a weak D call TRBD1 (5 bases). CDR1 and CDR2 from the germline V gene are SGHDN and FVKESK. Between the trimmed V and J ends, which lost 0 bases and 4 bases, there was a span of 12 bases. This CDR3 has 15 residues. DNA for the CDR3: TGTGCCAGCAGCCAAGAAGGGGTACAGCGCTATGGCTACACCTTC. This gives the protein CASSQEGVQRYGYTF.

The chain links TRBV9 to TRBJ2-1; 10 bases align to TRBD2. The CDR3 is 15 amino acids. CDR1 is SGDLS, CDR2 YYNGEE, per germline. Trimming at V came to 0 bases and at J to 8 bases, leaving 5 bases not matched to a gene. CDR3 DNA: TGTGCCAGCAGCGTAGAGTGGACTAGCGGTCATGAGCAGTTCTTC. Amino acids: CASSVEWTSGHEQFF. The full variable domain, with the rest looked up from reference TRBV9 and TRBJ2-1, is DSGVTQTPKHLITATGQRVTLRCSPRSGDLSVYWYQQSLDQGLQFLIQYYNGEERAKGNILERFSAQQFPDLHSELNLSSLELGDSALYFCASSVEWTSGHEQFFGPGTRLTVL.